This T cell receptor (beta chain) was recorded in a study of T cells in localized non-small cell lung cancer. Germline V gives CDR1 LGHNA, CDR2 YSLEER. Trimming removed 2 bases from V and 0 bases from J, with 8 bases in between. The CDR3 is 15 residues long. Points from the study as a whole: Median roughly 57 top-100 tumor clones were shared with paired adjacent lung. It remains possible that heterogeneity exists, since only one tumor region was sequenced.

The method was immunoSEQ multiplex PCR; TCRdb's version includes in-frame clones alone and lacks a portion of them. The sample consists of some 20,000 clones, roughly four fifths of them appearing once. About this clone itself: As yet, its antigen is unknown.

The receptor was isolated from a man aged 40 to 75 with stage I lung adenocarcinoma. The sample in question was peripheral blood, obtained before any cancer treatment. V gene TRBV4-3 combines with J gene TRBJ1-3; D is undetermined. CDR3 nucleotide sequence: TGCGCCAGCAGCCAACGGGCGTACTCTGGAAACACCATATATTTT. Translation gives CASSQRAYSGNTIYF.